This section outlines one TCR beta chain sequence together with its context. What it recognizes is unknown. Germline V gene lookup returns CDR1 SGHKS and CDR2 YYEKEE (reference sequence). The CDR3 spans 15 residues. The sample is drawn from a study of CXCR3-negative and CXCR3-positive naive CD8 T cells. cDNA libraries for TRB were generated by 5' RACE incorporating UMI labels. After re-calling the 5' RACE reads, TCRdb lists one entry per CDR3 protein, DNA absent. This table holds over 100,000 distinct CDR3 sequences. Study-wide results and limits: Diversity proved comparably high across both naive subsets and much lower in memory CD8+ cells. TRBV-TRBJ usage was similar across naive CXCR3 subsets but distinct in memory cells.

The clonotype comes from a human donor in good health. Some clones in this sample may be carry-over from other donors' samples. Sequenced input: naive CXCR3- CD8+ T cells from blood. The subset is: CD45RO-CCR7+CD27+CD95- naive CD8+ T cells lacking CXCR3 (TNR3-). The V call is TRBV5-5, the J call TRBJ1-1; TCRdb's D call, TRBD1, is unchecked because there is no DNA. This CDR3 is CASIPWRGGDTEAFF.